This TCR beta chain derives from a study of cytomegalovirus exposure and HLA in healthy donors. Study-wide results and caveats: That first-cohort TCR clusters tended to co-occur in the roughly 130 validation repertoires was found in a later analysis. Reported results showed that the classifier diagnosed cytomegalovirus status with high specificity and sensitivity. Overall, about 160 TCR beta chains were annotated as cytomegalovirus-associated.

The J segment lost 6 bases and the V segment lost 4 bases, leaving 13 bases of the junction unmatched. Per germline, CDR1 SGDLS and CDR2 YYNGEE. There are 17 residues in the CDR3. With respect to this clone: The antigen is undetermined.

Some clones are missing from TCRdb's copy, which holds only in-frame ones; the method was immunoSEQ multiplex PCR. Of around 110,000 clones in the sample, about 87% were seen once. The rearrangement uses TRBV9 and TRBJ2-2, with TRBD2 identical over 9 bases. The sample comprised PBMCs. The TCR was taken from a woman aged 18-29 years in good health and CMV-seropositive. Here the CDR3 reads CASSPTRRGGEAGELFF. CDR3 nucleotide sequence: TGTGCCAGCAGCCCTACTAGGCGCGGGGGGGAGGCCGGGGAGCTGTTTTTT.